Given below is one T cell receptor beta chain in context. The entry originates in a study of blood T cell repertoires in COVID-19. Some clones are missing from TCRdb's copy, which holds only in-frame ones; the method was immunoSEQ multiplex PCR. The sample has roughly 250,000 clones, 70% to 85% seen once. What was sequenced was peripheral blood. The receptor was derived from a woman aged 80 or older with acute or convalescent COVID-19.

This CDR3 reads CASSPGTVGGNQPQHF. The CDR3 DNA reads as TGTGCCAGCAGCCCAGGGACAGTTGGGGGGAATCAGCCCCAGCATTTT. The V gene is TRBV11-2, the J gene TRBJ1-5, with 7 bases identical to TRBD1. Looked up from germline, CDR1 is SGHAT and CDR2 is FQNNGV. With 5 bases clipped from V and 4 bases from J, the junction kept 11 bases outside the gene matches. The CDR3 consists of 16 residues.